Below, 31 T cell receptor beta chains from the same sample are listed, as sequenced in a study of cytomegalovirus exposure and HLA in healthy donors (dated by TCRdb to about 2017). Libraries were constructed by the immunoSEQ multiplex PCR assay. A mixture of 60 forward primers for TCR Vbeta segments and 13 reverse primers for TCR Jbeta segments was used in the multiplex PCR. The clones in this table, taken by TCRdb from immuneACCESS, are in-frame only. Not every clone is retained; where verified, under half of the shortfall comes from an unresolved V gene, and the cause of the rest is unknown. This sample holds around 76,000 clones; around 70% were observed only once. The ten largest clones capture approximately 7.6% of the sample. Source material: PBMCs. The source of these receptors is a man between 40 and 49 years old in good health and CMV-seropositive.

This chain joins TRBV12-2 and TRBJ2-2; the table's D call of TRBD1 was not tested on the DNA. TRBV12-2 is assigned pseudogene status. This CDR3 has 17 residues. CDR3 nucleotide sequence: TGTGCAAGTCGCTTAGGCGTTTTGACAGGGGTGACCGGGGAGCTGTTTTTT. It yields the protein CASRLGVLTGVTGELFF.

CDR3 DNA: TGCAGCGCCCGACGGGCAACTAATGAAAAACTGTTTTTT. Its protein product is CSARRATNEKLFF. The V gene is TRBV29-1, the J gene TRBJ1-4, with D uncertain. The CDR3 has 13 residues. The V gene lost 7 bases and the J gene lost 0 bases, with 9 bases spanning the gap. CDR1 is SQVTM, CDR2 ANQGSEA, per germline. The full variable domain, completed using reference TRBV29-1 and TRBJ1-4, is SAVISQKPSRDICQRGTSLTIQCQVDSQVTMMFWYRQQPGQSLTLIATANQGSEATYESGFVIDKFPISRPNLTFSTLTVSNMSPEDSSIYLCSARRATNEKLFFGSGTQLSVL.

This clone is classed as medium-sized. The DNA of the CDR3 is TGTGCCAGCAGCTTGCGGGGGTCGGGGAAAAATACTGAAGCTTTCTTT. It codes for CASSLRGSGKNTEAFF. V is TRBV13 and J is TRBJ1-1; perhaps TRBD1 as D (5 bases). This CDR3 spans 16 amino acids. Germline CDR1 is PRHDT and CDR2 is FYEKMQ (reference sequence). V was cut by 3 bases and J by 5 bases, with 19 bases left in between. Full variable domain (missing parts from reference TRBV13 and TRBJ1-1): AAGVIQSPRHLIKEKRETATLKCYPIPRHDTVYWYQQGPGQDPQFLISFYEKMQSDKGSIPDRFSAQQFSDYHSELNMSSLELGDSALYFCASSLRGSGKNTEAFFGQGTRLTVV.

V and J are TRBV19 and TRBJ1-5, with 8 bases identical to TRBD1. The CDR3 runs to 17 residues. Germline CDR1 reads LNHDA; CDR2 reads SQIVND (reference sequence). V was clipped by 5 bases and J by 6 bases; unmatched bases: 15. For the CDR3, the DNA is TGTGCCAGTAGTGCTCCTCCGGGACAGGCCTTCAGTCAGCCCCAGCATTTT. It codes for CASSAPPGQAFSQPQHF.

The chain recombines TRBV28 with TRBJ1-1; 8 nucleotides agree with TRBD1. CDR3 length equals 15 residues. Germline CDR1 MDHEN, CDR2 SYDVKM. Unmatched junction bases numbered 6, after V lost 5 bases and J lost 1 base. The CDR3 nucleotides read TGTGCCAGCAGTCAAGACAGGGGCTGGAACACTGAAGCTTTCTTT. This encodes CASSQDRGWNTEAFF.

The chain has TRBV7-8 and TRBJ2-3; D is possibly TRBD2 (5 bases). With 1 base removed from V and 5 bases from J, the gap between germline ends came to 7 bases. CDR3 length: 13 amino acids. Germline CDR1 is SGHVS and CDR2 is FQNEAQ. The CDR3 region is CASSLGEGDTQYF. The CDR3, as DNA: TGTGCCAGCAGCTTAGGAGAGGGAGATACGCAGTATTTT.

The chain links TRBV9 to TRBJ1-1, with a weak D call TRBD1 (6 bases). CDR3 length equals 15 residues. Germline assignment: CDR1 SGDLS and CDR2 YYNGEE. Trimming cost V 0 bases and J 7 bases, with 16 bases left between them. The DNA of the CDR3 is TGTGCCAGCAGCGTAGTGTCCCCCAGGGGCGATGAAGCTTTCTTT. Protein: CASSVVSPRGDEAFF.

This rearrangement joins TRBV2 to TRBJ2-2; D is ambiguous. The germline V gene encodes CDR1 SNHLY and CDR2 FYNNEI. The CDR3 is 16 amino acids. V gave up 6 bases and J gave up 1 base, with 15 bases separating them. The CDR3 is CASRARSARNTGELFF. CDR3 coding DNA: TGTGCCAGCAGGGCGCGGAGCGCTCGGAACACCGGGGAGCTGTTTTTT.

The V and J genes are TRBV28 and TRBJ2-5, with a tentative D call TRBD2 (6 bases). Near its end, the DNA agrees better with TRBJ2-7, so the J call may be wrong. Germline lookup yields CDR1 MDHEN and CDR2 SYDVKM. This CDR3 has 13 residues. The CDR3 DNA follows: TGTGCCAGCAGTCTACCCCGGCGGGGCGAGCAGTACTTC. Protein product: CASSLPRRGEQYF.

This chain uses TRBV10-1 with TRBJ1-2; D is unclear. This CDR3 is 16 amino acids long. The V and J ends lost 7 bases and 0 bases respectively, with 18 bases between them. CDR1 and CDR2 from the germline V gene are WNHNN and SYGVQD (reference sequence). CDR3 sequence reads: CASTKYPGISNYGYTF. CDR3 coding DNA: TGCGCCAGCACTAAGTACCCCGGGATTTCTAACTATGGCTACACCTTC.

This clone showed up just a few times. This chain uses TRBV19 with TRBJ1-2; D unresolved. The CDR3 has 13 amino acids. V lost 3 bases and J lost 7, with 12 bases in between. Germline V CDR1 and CDR2: LNHDA, SQIVND (reference sequence). The CDR3 loop is CASSIDSKAGYTF. CDR3 DNA: TGTGCCAGTAGTATCGATTCCAAAGCTGGCTACACCTTC.

This clone was counted a few times. This chain uses TRBV6-1 with TRBJ2-2; no firm D call. This CDR3 has 13 residues. Germline lookup yields CDR1 MNHNS and CDR2 SASEGT. V shed 5 bases and J shed 3 bases, with 7 bases lying between them. CDR3 sequence: CASSFSDTGELFF. CDR3 in DNA: TGTGCCAGCAGTTTTTCGGACACCGGGGAGCTGTTTTTT.

This sequence joins TRBV2 and TRBJ1-2; TRBD1 aligns across 7 bases. Looked up from germline, CDR1 is SNHLY and CDR2 is FYNNEI. With 6 bases clipped from V and 5 bases from J, the junction kept 3 bases outside the gene matches. The CDR3 loop spans 12 amino acids. The CDR3 DNA is TGTGCCAGCAGGGACAGGCGATATGGCTACACCTTC. Its protein is CASRDRRYGYTF.

The gene calls are TRBV7-2 and TRBJ2-5; D gene uncertain. The CDR3 has 12 residues. Germline V lookup: CDR1 SGHTA, CDR2 FQGNSA. Trimming took off 3 bases at V and 4 bases at J, with 6 bases between the two ends. The CDR3 nucleotides are TGTGCCAGCAGCTTTCTGGCAGAGACCCAGTACTTC. Protein: CASSFLAETQYF. The full variable domain, its missing parts supplied by reference TRBV7-2 and TRBJ2-5, is GAGVSQSPSNKVTEKGKDVELRCDPISGHTALYWYRQSLGQGLEFLIYFQGNSAPDKSGLPSDRFSAERTGGSVSTLTIQRTQQEDSAVYLCASSFLAETQYFGPGTRLLVL.

This clone was seen a single time. The gene calls are TRBV7-2 and TRBJ1-2; TRBD1 agrees at 12 bases. V lost 1 base, J lost 8 bases, and 8 bases stayed unmatched. The CDR3 length is 16 residues. Germline V lookup: CDR1 SGHTA, CDR2 FQGNSA. For the CDR3, the DNA is TGTGCCAGCAGCTTAGGCCGGGACAGGGGGCGAGGAGGCTACACCTTC. Amino acids: CASSLGRDRGRGGYTF. Complete variable domain (other parts from reference TRBV7-2 and TRBJ1-2): GAGVSQSPSNKVTEKGKDVELRCDPISGHTALYWYRQSLGQGLEFLIYFQGNSAPDKSGLPSDRFSAERTGGSVSTLTIQRTQQEDSAVYLCASSLGRDRGRGGYTFGSGTRLTVV.

The V gene is TRBV25-1, the J gene TRBJ1-1, with 8 bases identical to TRBD1. V shed 3 bases and J 1 base; nucleotides not matched to a gene: 7. CDR1 MGHDK and CDR2 SYGVNS come from the germline V gene. The length of the CDR3 is 16 residues. As DNA, the CDR3 is TGTGCCAGCAGTGACCCCAGGACAGGGCCGAACACTGAAGCTTTCTTT. The encoded protein is CASSDPRTGPNTEAFF.

The gene calls are TRBV29-1 and TRBJ1-1; TRBD1 is a possible D gene (6 bases). The V gene lost 4 bases and the J gene lost 3 bases, with 12 bases spanning the gap. The CDR3 contains 13 residues. Germline loops: CDR1 SQVTM, CDR2 ANQGSEA. CDR3 region: CSVGGGRDTEAFF. CDR3 nucleotide sequence: TGCAGCGTTGGGGGGGGGCGGGACACTGAAGCTTTCTTT.

J is TRBJ1-5 and V is TRBV2, with a tentative D call TRBD1 (5 bases). The CDR3 runs 12 residues. Germline V gene sequence: CDR1 SNHLY, CDR2 FYNNEI. Between the trimmed V and J ends, which lost 8 bases and 3 bases, there was a span of 8 bases. This chain's CDR3 is CASGRANQPQHF. The CDR3 nucleotides are TGTGCCAGCGGCAGGGCCAATCAGCCCCAGCATTTT.

J is TRBJ1-5 and V is TRBV19; 8 bases are shared with TRBD1. The CDR3 has 15 residues. From germline, CDR1 is LNHDA and CDR2 SQIVND (reference sequence). V dropped 5 bases and J dropped 4; count of bases not matched to a gene: 7. CDR3 DNA: TGTGCCAGTAGTCAGCGGACAGGGATAAATCAGCCCCAGCATTTT. Translating it yields CASSQRTGINQPQHF.

This chain links TRBV19 with TRBJ1-1; D might be TRBD1 (6 bases). Trimming left V 2 bases short and J 0 bases short, with 13 bases between. This CDR3 contains 16 residues. Per the germline V gene, CDR1 is LNHDA and CDR2 is SQIVND (reference sequence). CDR3 loop: CASSITDRHMNTEAFF. CDR3 sequence (DNA): TGTGCCAGTAGTATAACGGACAGACATATGAACACTGAAGCTTTCTTT.

The V gene is TRBV7-2, the J gene TRBJ1-1, with D tentatively TRBD1 (5 bases). The CDR3 is 14 amino acids. The germline gives CDR1 SGHTA, CDR2 FQGNSA. V shed 4 bases and J shed 0 bases, with 9 bases lying between them. CDR3 DNA: TGTGCCAGCAGCTCCCCGACAGTGAACACTGAAGCTTTCTTT. As protein: CASSSPTVNTEAFF.

This chain joins TRBV28 and TRBJ1-3; D is ambiguous. Trimming stripped 4 bases from V and 8 bases from J, with 12 bases between. The CDR3 spans 13 residues. CDR1 and CDR2 from the germline V gene are MDHEN and SYDVKM. The CDR3 DNA reads as TGTGCCAGCAGTTCCCTAGGAGCATACACCATATATTTT. This encodes CASSSLGAYTIYF.

The table lists this clone with a few counts. V and J are TRBV5-8 and TRBJ2-3; 9 bases line up with TRBD1. The germline gives CDR1 SGHTS, CDR2 YDEGEE. J gave up 2 bases and V 4 bases, and 5 bases lay outside the gene matches. CDR3 length equals 15 residues. DNA of the CDR3: TGTGCCAGCAGCCTGGGACAGGGAAACACAGATACGCAGTATTTT. Its protein is CASSLGQGNTDTQYF.

The CDR3 DNA reads TGCGCCAGCAGCTTTAGCGGGAGCTCCTACGAGCAGTACTTC. The encoded protein is CASSFSGSSYEQYF. The rearrangement uses TRBV5-1 and TRBJ2-7; 9 nucleotides match TRBD2. J gave up 0 bases and V 2 bases, and 0 bases lay outside the gene matches. The CDR3 extends over 14 amino acids. CDR1 is SGHRS, CDR2 YFSETQ, per germline.

This clone was counted between two and nine times. V is TRBV27 and J is TRBJ1-5; D is perhaps TRBD1 (6 bases). In germline, CDR1 is MNHEY, CDR2 SMNVEV (reference sequence). V lost 6 bases to trimming and J lost 7 bases, with 16 bases between them. CDR3 length: 14 residues. CDR3 in DNA: TGTGCCAGCAGAATCACAGGGAGAGGACAGCCCCAGCATTTT. Protein sequence: CASRITGRGQPQHF.

Concerning this clone itself: Because the CDR3 is missing its conserved closing phenylalanine or tryptophan, this is likely a read error. The chain carries TRBV2 and TRBJ1-2; D is ambiguous. V lost 1 base, J lost 7 bases, and 16 bases lay in between. The CDR3 totals 15 residues. Germline CDR1 and CDR2: SNHLY and FYNNEI. CDR3 nucleotides: TGTGCCAGCAGTGAAGAGATGGCAGGCTCCCTTGGCTACACCGTC. Translating gives CASSEEMAGSLGYTV.

The chain joins TRBV19 to TRBJ1-1; D is undetermined. From germline, CDR1 is LNHDA and CDR2 SQIVND (reference sequence). V was cut by 5 bases and J by 0 bases, with 10 bases left in between. This CDR3 has 14 amino acids. Here the CDR3 reads CASSPAGLNTEAFF. CDR3 DNA sequence: TGTGCCAGTAGTCCAGCGGGATTGAACACTGAAGCTTTCTTT.

The chain recombines TRBV5-1 with TRBJ2-5; perhaps TRBD1 as D (6 bases). V dropped 0 bases and J dropped 2 bases, with 14 bases sitting between them. CDR3 length equals 16 residues. Germline values: CDR1 SGHRS, CDR2 YFSETQ. The CDR3 bases are TGCGCCAGCAGCTTGGGGACGAAACAGGGTCAAGAGACCCAGTACTTC. Protein sequence: CASSLGTKQGQETQYF.

This clone has just a few counts. The chain links TRBV4-3 to TRBJ1-1; unclear D gene. Germline values: CDR1 LGHNA, CDR2 YSLEER. The CDR3 extends over 13 amino acids. Trimming pared 4 bases from V and 5 bases from J, leaving 11 bases between. The CDR3: CASSRRAGTEAFF. The CDR3 nucleotides read TGCGCCAGCAGCCGACGCGCGGGGACTGAAGCTTTCTTT.

This clone was seen just once. This sequence joins TRBV13 and TRBJ1-2; tentative D call: TRBD1 (6 bases). V was pared by 4 bases and J by 0 bases, with 18 bases between. From germline, CDR1 is PRHDT and CDR2 FYEKMQ (reference sequence). The CDR3 spans 17 residues. In DNA form, the CDR3 reads TGTGCCAGCAGCTCCCAGGGACACGATTTACCTAACTATGGCTACACCTTC. Its protein is CASSSQGHDLPNYGYTF.

The genes are TRBV13 and TRBJ2-7; 10 positions agree with TRBD2. The V segment lost 5 bases and the J segment 4 bases; nucleotides outside the gene matches: 5. This CDR3 has 14 residues. Germline loops: CDR1 PRHDT, CDR2 FYEKMQ (reference sequence). CDR3 loop: CASSLAGVGYEQYF. CDR3 DNA: TGTGCCAGCAGCCTAGCGGGAGTAGGGTACGAGCAGTACTTC.